These T cell receptor beta chains were read from a single sample in a study of monozygotic twins with inflammatory bowel disease. TCRdb re-called the 5' RACE reads; one entry per CDR3 protein, DNA not given. The sample shows about 160,000 distinct CDR3 sequences, and around 2.8% sits with its ten largest clones. The sample comprised blood. The receptor source for this set is a human donor with ulcerative colitis or Crohn's disease, or a healthy co-twin of an affected twin (not recorded which). CDR3s include the opening cysteine and the closing phenylalanine or tryptophan.

j_call,v_call,cdr3_aa
TRBJ2-7,TRBV5-4,CASSSKRTGDYEQYF
TRBJ2-2,TRBV21-1,CASSDLRDSPFANTGELFF
TRBJ2-1,TRBV7-2,CASSFFLAVNEQFF
TRBJ1-6,TRBV7-9,CASSISQGALSNSPLHF
TRBJ2-2,TRBV5-6,CASSVFGPRATGELFF
TRBJ2-1,TRBV15,CATTGVGRLSYNEQFF
TRBJ2-1,TRBV7-9,CASSLGGSFIGEQFF
TRBJ1-2,TRBV11-2,CASSSWTGFNYGYTF
TRBJ2-7,TRBV10-3,CAISETVTYEQYF
TRBJ1-5,TRBV6-5,CANSYGTVGQPQHF
TRBJ1-1,TRBV4-3,CASSQVMPGQGGGEAFF
TRBJ2-7,TRBV3-1,CASSHDGGVGSYEQYF
TRBJ2-1,TRBV7-8,CASSFMRGQGYNDEQFF
TRBJ1-1,TRBV5-1,CASSQGQGADTEAFF
TRBJ2-4,TRBV7-2,CACSLVPGQGGVSIQYF
TRBJ2-5,TRBV14,CASSLAAGRGQTQYF
TRBJ1-1,TRBV18,CASSPPNTANTEAFF
TRBJ2-1,TRBV3-1,CASSLSSGIRTSEQFF
TRBJ2-3,TRBV5-1,CASSALAGGRDTQYF
TRBJ2-1,TRBV20-1,CSADGLAEGDYNEQFF
TRBJ2-5,TRBV28,CASSSDRKGGKETQYF
TRBJ1-2,TRBV5-1,CASSLEAGSFGYTF
TRBJ2-5,TRBV28,CATHPPPHGSLGETQYF
TRBJ2-5,TRBV7-2,CASSSRGLAGGETQYF
TRBJ2-7,TRBV28,CASSFRGPRSYEQYF
TRBJ1-2,TRBV6-5,CASSSLRDREISNYGYTF
TRBJ1-1,TRBV12-3/TRBV12-4,CASSFGGGEAFF
TRBJ2-7,TRBV28,CASYSGSLYEQYF
TRBJ2-5,TRBV19,CASSPTVPQETQYF
TRBJ2-5,TRBV5-1,CASSLAQGNQETQYF
TRBJ2-3,TRBV11-1,CASSFSNLPREGTDTQYF
TRBJ2-7,TRBV6-5,CASSYTQGDSYEQYF
TRBJ2-7,TRBV7-2,CASSFGTGASYEQYF
TRBJ1-2,TRBV6-5,CASSYSGSPTNYGYTF
TRBJ2-7,TRBV20-1,CSARGLAGVKEQYF
TRBJ2-5,TRBV5-1,CASSLRVRQETQYF
TRBJ2-1,TRBV20-1,CSASGSLGVNEQFF
TRBJ1-3,TRBV20-1,CSARQGAGNTIYF
TRBJ2-1,TRBV18,CASSPGPGINEQFF
TRBJ2-7,TRBV28,CASSLIGGQYEQYF
TRBJ2-2,TRBV6-1,CASSRTADTGELFF
TRBJ2-5,TRBV7-6,CASSLLGGQETQYF
TRBJ1-1,TRBV5-1,CASSPLTASNTEAFF
TRBJ2-7,TRBV25-1,CASSEGDVPRSYEQYF
TRBJ2-3,TRBV4-1,CASSQGGLAEDTQYF
TRBJ2-2,TRBV11-1,CASSLGAFRGPSNTGELFF
TRBJ2-1,TRBV7-9,CASSLVGQAAKSTSIYNEQFF
TRBJ2-5,TRBV14,CASSQERAVGQETQYF
TRBJ2-4,TRBV27,CASSSPLAKNIQYF
TRBJ2-7,TRBV5-1,CASSLARRGGEQYF
TRBJ2-3,TRBV9,CASSVEQGADTQYF
TRBJ2-7,TRBV7-2,CASSLRTSYEQYF
TRBJ2-7,TRBV18,CASSPERPYEQYF
TRBJ2-3,TRBV29-1,CSIRLAGDLLGTDTQYF
TRBJ1-5,TRBV12-3/TRBV12-4,CASSLGDWSYNNQPQHF